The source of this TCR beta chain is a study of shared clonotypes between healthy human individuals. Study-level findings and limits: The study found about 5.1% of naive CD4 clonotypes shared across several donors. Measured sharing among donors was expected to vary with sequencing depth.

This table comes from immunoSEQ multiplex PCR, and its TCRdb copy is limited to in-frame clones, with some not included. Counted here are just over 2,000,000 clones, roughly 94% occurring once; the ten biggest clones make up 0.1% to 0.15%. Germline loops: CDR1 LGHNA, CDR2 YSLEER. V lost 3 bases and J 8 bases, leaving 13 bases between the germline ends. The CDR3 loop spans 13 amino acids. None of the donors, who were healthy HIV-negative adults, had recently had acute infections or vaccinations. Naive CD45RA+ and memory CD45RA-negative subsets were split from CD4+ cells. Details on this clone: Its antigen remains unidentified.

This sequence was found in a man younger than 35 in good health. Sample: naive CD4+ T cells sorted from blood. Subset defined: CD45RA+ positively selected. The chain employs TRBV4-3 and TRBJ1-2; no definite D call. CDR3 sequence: CASSQTGSLGYTF. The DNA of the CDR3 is TGCGCCAGCAGCCAGACGGGCAGTCTAGGCTACACCTTC.